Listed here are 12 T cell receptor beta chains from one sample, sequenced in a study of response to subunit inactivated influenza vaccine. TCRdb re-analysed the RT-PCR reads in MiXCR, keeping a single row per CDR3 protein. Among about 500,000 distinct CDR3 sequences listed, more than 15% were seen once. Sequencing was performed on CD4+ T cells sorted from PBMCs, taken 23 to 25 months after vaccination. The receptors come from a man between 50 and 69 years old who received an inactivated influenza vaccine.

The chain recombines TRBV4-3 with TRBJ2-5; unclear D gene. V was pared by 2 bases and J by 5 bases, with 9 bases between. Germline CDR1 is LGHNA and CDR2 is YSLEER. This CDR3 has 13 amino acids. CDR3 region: CASSQQVGETQYF. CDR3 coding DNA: TGCGCCAGCAGCCAACAGGTTGGGGAGACCCAGTACTTC.

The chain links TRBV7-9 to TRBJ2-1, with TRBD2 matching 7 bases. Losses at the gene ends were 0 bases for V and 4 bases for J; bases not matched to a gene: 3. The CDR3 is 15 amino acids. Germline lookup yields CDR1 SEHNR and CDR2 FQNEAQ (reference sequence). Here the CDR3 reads CASSLARGGYNEQFF. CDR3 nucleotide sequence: TGTGCCAGCAGCTTAGCGCGGGGAGGGTACAATGAGCAGTTCTTC.

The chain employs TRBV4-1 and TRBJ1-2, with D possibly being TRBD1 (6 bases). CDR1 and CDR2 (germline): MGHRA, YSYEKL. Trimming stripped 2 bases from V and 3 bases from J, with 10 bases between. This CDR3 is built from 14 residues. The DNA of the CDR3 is TGCGCCAGCAGCCAATCGGACAGATACTATGGCTACACCTTC. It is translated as CASSQSDRYYGYTF.

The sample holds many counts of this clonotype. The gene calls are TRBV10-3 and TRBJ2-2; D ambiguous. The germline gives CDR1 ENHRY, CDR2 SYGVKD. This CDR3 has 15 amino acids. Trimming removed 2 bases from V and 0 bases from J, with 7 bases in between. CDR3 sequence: CAISESSANTGELFF. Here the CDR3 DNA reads TGTGCCATCAGTGAGAGTTCCGCGAACACCGGGGAGCTGTTTTTT.

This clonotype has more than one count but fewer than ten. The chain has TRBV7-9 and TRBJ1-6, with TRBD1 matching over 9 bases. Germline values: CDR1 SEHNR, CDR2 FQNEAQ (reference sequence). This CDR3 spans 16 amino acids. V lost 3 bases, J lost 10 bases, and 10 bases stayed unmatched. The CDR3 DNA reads TGTGCCAGCAGCTTGGGTCTGGGACAGGGAGGATCACCCCTCCACTTT. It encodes CASSLGLGQGGSPLHF.

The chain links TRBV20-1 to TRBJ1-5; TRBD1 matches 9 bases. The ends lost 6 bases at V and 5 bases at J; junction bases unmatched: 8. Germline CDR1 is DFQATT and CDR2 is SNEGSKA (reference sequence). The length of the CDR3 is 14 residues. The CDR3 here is CSAPGTGRHQPQHF. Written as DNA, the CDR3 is TGCAGTGCCCCCGGGACAGGGAGGCATCAGCCCCAGCATTTT.

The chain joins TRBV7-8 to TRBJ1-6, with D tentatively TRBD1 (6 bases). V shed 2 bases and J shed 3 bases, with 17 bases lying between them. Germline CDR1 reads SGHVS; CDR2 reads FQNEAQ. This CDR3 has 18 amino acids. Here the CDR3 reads CASSLSSGAQVYNSPLHF. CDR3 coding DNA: TGTGCCAGCAGCTTAAGTTCAGGGGCGCAAGTCTATAATTCACCCCTCCACTTT.

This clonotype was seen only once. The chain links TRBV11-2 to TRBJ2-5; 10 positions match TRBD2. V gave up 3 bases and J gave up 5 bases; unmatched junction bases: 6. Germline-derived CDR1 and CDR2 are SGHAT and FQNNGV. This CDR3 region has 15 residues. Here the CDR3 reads CASSFSGGPSETQYF. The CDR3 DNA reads TGTGCCAGCAGCTTTAGCGGGGGGCCGAGTGAGACCCAGTACTTC.

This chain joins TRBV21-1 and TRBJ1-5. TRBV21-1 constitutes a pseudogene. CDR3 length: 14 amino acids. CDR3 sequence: CASTGTHSNQPQHF. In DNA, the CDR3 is TGTGCCAGCACCGGAACCCATAGCAATCAGCCCCAGCATTTT.

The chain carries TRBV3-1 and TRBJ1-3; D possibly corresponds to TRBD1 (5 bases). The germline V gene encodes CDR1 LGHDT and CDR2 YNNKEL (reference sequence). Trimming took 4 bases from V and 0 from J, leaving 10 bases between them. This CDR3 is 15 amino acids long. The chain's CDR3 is CASSPRGSSGNTIYF. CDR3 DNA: TGTGCCAGCAGCCCTCGGGGGAGCTCTGGAAACACCATATATTTT.

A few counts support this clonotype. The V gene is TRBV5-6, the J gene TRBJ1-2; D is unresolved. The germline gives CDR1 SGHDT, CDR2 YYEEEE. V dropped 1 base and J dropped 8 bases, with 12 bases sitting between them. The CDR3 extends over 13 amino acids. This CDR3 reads CASSLKRTEGYTF. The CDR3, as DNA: TGTGCCAGCAGCTTGAAGAGAACGGAGGGCTACACCTTC.

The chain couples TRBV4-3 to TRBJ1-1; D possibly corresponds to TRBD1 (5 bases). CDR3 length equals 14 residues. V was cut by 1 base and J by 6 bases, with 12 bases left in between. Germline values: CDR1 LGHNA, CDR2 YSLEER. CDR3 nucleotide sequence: TGCGCCAGCAGCCAAGGCCCCCGGGGGGCTGAAGCTTTCTTT. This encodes CASSQGPRGAEAFF.